This T cell receptor beta chain was identified in a study of T cells in Graves' hyperthyroidism and ophthalmopathy. This clonotype came up a few times. The study left out patients who had uncontrolled infection, other autoimmune disease, pregnancy or lactation. Template material for amplifying TCR beta CDR3 regions consisted of RNA transcripts. A set of HTBI primers served as the primers for a first-round RT-PCR of the TCR CDR3. TCRdb reanalysed the multiplex PCR reads using MiXCR and keeps one entry per CDR3 protein. The sample yields about 480,000 distinct CDR3 sequences, about an eighth seen once. The sample was blood. This TCR was sampled from a woman aged 18-29 years with Graves' hyperthyroidism.

CDR3 nucleotides: TGCAGTGTCGAGCGGGAGAGCCAAGAGACCCAGTACTTC. Its protein product is CSVERESQETQYF. The chain is built from TRBV20-1 and TRBJ2-5, with 8 bases matching TRBD2. Germline lookup yields CDR1 DFQATT and CDR2 SNEGSKA (reference sequence). The V segment lost 7 bases and the J segment 1 base; nucleotides outside the gene matches: 5. The CDR3 consists of 13 residues.